The sequence of this T cell receptor beta chain was determined in a study of early stage breast cancer tumors (dated by TCRdb to about 2017). Context from the whole study: Of the 15 to 20 invasive breast tumors, about a dozen were found to be estrogen receptor-positive, progesterone receptor-positive and HER2-negative. Across all samples, a few million templates representing 1,097,674 unique clonotypes were detected. About 65% of the 12 ER+/PR+/HER2- tumors were invasive ductal carcinomas, while the other four were invasive lobular carcinomas. On average, each sample got 7.5 to 10-fold read coverage. Beyond this particular receptor, the publication reports: Compared with adjacent normal breast tissue, tumors had higher clonality and around 2.7-fold greater T cell density. Because the cohort was small, analysis by tumor subtype was not possible. Sequencing bulk genomic DNA from unsorted cells could not capture chain pairing or functional markers like CD4, CD8 and FOXP3. Repertoires from blood and normal breast were more alike than repertoires from blood and tumor, and in about 90% of the 16 patients, comparing each tissue with blood separated tumor from normal. Enriched TCRB sequences shared across patients were found to be mostly commonly generated sequences that were unlikely to play an important role in the tumor microenvironment.

The CDR3 sequence holds 15 residues, the cysteine and phenylalanine included. Only the CDR3 DNA is retained, 45 bases long and in frame from the first base. Taken from the germline V gene, the CDR1 and CDR2 loops are SGHTA and FQGNSA. V and J are truncated by 1 base and 2 bases respectively, leaving an intervening sequence of 11 bases. About 20-50 mg of tumor tissue was diced and typically yielded more than 2.5 ug of DNA. The study profiled bulk TCR beta-chain repertoires in matched peripheral blood, tumor and adjacent normal breast tissue taken from some 15 patients with early-stage breast cancer. Once resection was done, tumor tissue identified by eye was cut out and put into prechilled RNAlater. A TissueLyser II was used to homogenize diced tumor tissue (about 18-55 mg) in RLTplus buffer containing beta-mercaptoethanol and antifoaming agent. Genomic DNA was extracted with the Qiagen AllPrep DNA/RNA Mini kit.

Every sample was amplified as two independent genomic DNA replicates, using approximately 550 ng for blood and about 1.6 ug for tumor or normal breast. TCRB sequencing of genomic DNA was carried out with the ImmunoSeq Intro kit according to the manufacturer's instructions. The multiplex PCR ran for 30 to 40 cycles using proprietary primers and spike-in control sequences for absolute quantification. An 87-bp fragment spanning the CDR3 and flanking V and J genes was sequenced with single-end 150-bp reads. Each lane of an Illumina MiSeq using version 3.0 chemistry carried seven multiplexed samples, with two replicates per sample. Turning to the authors' computational methods: The vendor's proprietary pipeline handled the raw data processing, merging both replicates into a single result for each sample. Productive rearrangements sharing the V-gene family, CDR3 amino acid sequence and J-gene segment were defined as clonotypes. Clonality was computed as 1 minus the normalized Shannon entropy (Pielou evenness) of TCRB abundances. To estimate T cell density, the total number of templates was divided by the number of input cells, which was inferred from the amount of DNA input. Recon, run with its default parameters, was used to estimate overall repertoire diversity and clonality. A clonotype was considered tumor-enriched if its abundance in tumor exceeded 0.1% and was at least 32-fold higher than its abundance in normal breast. The immuneACCESS repertoire file appears here via TCRdb, limited to in-frame rearrangements. These files lack a portion of the clones; in checked studies, under half of the deficit traces to unresolved V genes, and the cause of the others is not known. V and J calls and clone size are given by that table; D and trimming were obtained from the DNA. The sample profile shows roughly 30,000 clones; almost 75% of them were found once. The top ten clones comprise around 10% of the sample.

A remark on this clone: Its antigen is not yet known. Per-base qualities were not stored, and no clone one base away is much larger.

Recombination linked TRBV7-2 to TRBJ1-2; TRBD1 is perhaps the D gene, given 6 matching bases. Sequencing was carried out using breast tumor tissue. The source is a person in their thirties with breast cancer. The CDR3 is CASSLGPDSNYGYTF. The DNA sequence follows: TGTGCCAGCAGCTTAGGACCGGACAGCAACTATGGCTACACCTTC.